Listed here is a single TCR beta chain. Its antigen is as yet unknown. This record comes from a study of beta chain features in type 1 diabetes. The authors sorted CD4+ naive, central memory, regulatory and stem cell-like memory cells via CD45RO/CCR7/CD25/CD127/CD95/CD27. Germline V lookup: CDR1 SNHLY, CDR2 FYNNEI. The CDR3 is 12 residues long. Trimming removed 8 bases at V and 5 bases at J, with 12 bases between. All of the isolated RNA was reverse transcribed, so expressed TCRB transcripts were sequenced. The data were produced by immunoSEQ multiplex PCR, yet TCRdb's version contains in-frame clones alone and is incomplete. The table lists 300,000 to 350,000 clones, 7.5% to 9% of them singletons, with less than 0.45% in the top ten. Study-level findings and limits: For TCRB rearrangement, an influence of HLA type remained unresolved here. PCR might show a preference for shorter templates, equally across patients and controls. TCRB CDR3 length was moderately but significantly reduced in all four CD4+ subsets of Type 1 diabetes patients.

The gene calls are TRBV2 and TRBJ1-2, with D possibly being TRBD1 (6 bases). Sequencing used central memory CD4+ T cells from blood. This receptor was obtained from a woman under 30 in good health. CDR3 sequence (DNA): TGTGCCAGCCGAGGACAGTATTATGGCTACACCTTC. Its translation: CASRGQYYGYTF.